One and the same sample provided the 13 T cell receptor beta chains below, sequenced in a study of cytomegalovirus exposure and HLA in healthy donors. The study ran its PCR with 60 Vbeta and 13 Jbeta primers. Repertoires were generated with immunoSEQ multiplex PCR, while TCRdb's copy carries only in-frame clones and drops some. The table lists 100,000 to 150,000 clones, roughly 78% of them singletons. The sample comprised PBMCs. The source is a man aged 30-40 years in good health and CMV-seronegative.

This clone was observed a few times. V gene TRBV5-1 combines with J gene TRBJ2-3; D perhaps matches TRBD1 (6 bases). V was trimmed by 0 bases and J by 0 bases, leaving 11 bases between them. CDR1 SGHRS and CDR2 YFSETQ come from the germline V gene. The CDR3 loop spans 16 amino acids. The CDR3 sequence is CASSLVPGHSTDTQYF. CDR3 in DNA: TGCGCCAGCAGCTTGGTCCCGGGACATAGCACAGATACGCAGTATTTT.

This chain connects TRBV6-4 to TRBJ2-1; 11 bases map to TRBD2. The CDR3 is 15 residues long. Trimming at V came to 4 bases and at J to 6 bases, leaving 5 bases not matched to a gene. From germline, CDR1 is MRHNA and CDR2 SNTAGT. CDR3: CASSGSGGAGNEQFF. The CDR3 DNA reads as TGTGCCAGCAGTGGTAGCGGGGGGGCTGGCAATGAGCAGTTCTTC.

V usage is TRBV18 and J usage is TRBJ1-1; no clear D. The V end lost 2 bases, the J end lost 0 bases, and 10 bases lay between the germline ends. The CDR3 has 15 residues. CDR1 and CDR2 (germline): KGHSH, LQKENI. For the CDR3, the DNA is TGTGCCAGCTCACCAGCTCTGGAGGTGAACACTGAAGCTTTCTTT. Translation gives CASSPALEVNTEAFF.

The gene calls are TRBV7-6 and TRBJ1-1; D is uncertain. CDR3 length equals 13 residues. Looked up from germline, CDR1 is SGHVS and CDR2 is FNYEAQ. The germline V and J ends were trimmed by 5 bases and 0 bases, with 7 bases remaining between them. CDR3 DNA sequence: TGTGCCAGCAGCAATCAGGTGAACACTGAAGCTTTCTTT. Its translation is CASSNQVNTEAFF.

This clone was counted a few times. The chain links TRBV23-1 to TRBJ1-5; D perhaps matches TRBD1 (5 bases). TRBV23-1 is noted as an ORF with a role that remains uncertain. This CDR3 is built from 15 residues. Trimming removed 3 bases from V and 7 bases from J, with 16 bases in between. The DNA for the CDR3 is TGCGCCAGCAGTCAGACCAGGGAAAGTAGGCAGCCCCAGCATTTT. Protein: CASSQTRESRQPQHF.

The J gene is TRBJ2-7, the V gene TRBV6-5; D might be TRBD2 (5 bases). The germline V gene encodes CDR1 MNHEY and CDR2 SVGAGI. Trimming took 4 bases from V and 0 from J, leaving 13 bases between them. The CDR3 loop spans 15 amino acids. The CDR3 spells CASSSGLRSSYEQYF. The DNA for the CDR3 is TGTGCCAGCAGTTCCGGACTCAGGAGCTCCTACGAGCAGTACTTC.

The rearrangement joins TRBV5-5 to TRBJ2-7, with 11 bases fitting TRBD1. Germline V lookup: CDR1 SGHKS, CDR2 YYEKEE (reference sequence). V was clipped by 3 bases and J by 4 bases; unmatched bases: 3. The length of the CDR3 is 14 residues. DNA for the CDR3: TGTGCCAGCAGCTACGGGACAGGGGGTTACGAGCAGTACTTC. This gives the protein CASSYGTGGYEQYF.

The chain uses TRBV29-1 and TRBJ1-1, with 9 bases fitting TRBD1. Looked up from germline, CDR1 is SQVTM and CDR2 is ANQGSEA. The CDR3 runs to 14 residues. V dropped 4 bases and J dropped 1; count of bases not matched to a gene: 4. The CDR3 coding sequence is TGCAGCGTTGGGCGGGGACAGGGGAACACTGAAGCTTTCTTT. It codes for CSVGRGQGNTEAFF.

The V gene is TRBV18, the J gene TRBJ1-1; D may be TRBD1 (6 bases). V was clipped by 3 bases and J by 5 bases, with 13 bases between them. The CDR3 consists of 14 residues. Germline CDR1 reads KGHSH; CDR2 reads LQKENI. CDR3 residues: CASSPRQDGTEAFF. The CDR3 DNA sequence: TGTGCCAGCTCACCTCGACAGGACGGAACTGAAGCTTTCTTT.

The chain has TRBV7-3 and TRBJ2-3; D may be TRBD1 (5 bases). Trimming took off 5 bases at V and 1 base at J, with 13 bases between the two ends. Germline CDR1 and CDR2: SGHTA and FQGTGA. This CDR3 is built from 15 residues. The CDR3 region has the DNA TGTGCCAGCAGCCCCCCTGGGGCGGGCACAGATACGCAGTATTTT. Its protein product is CASSPPGAGTDTQYF. The complete variable domain, with remaining parts taken from reference TRBV7-3 and TRBJ2-3, reads GAGVSQTPSNKVTEKGKYVELRCDPISGHTALYWYRQSLGQGPEFLIYFQGTGAADDSGLPNDRFFAVRPEGSVSTLKIQRTERGDSAVYLCASSPPGAGTDTQYFGPGTRLTVL.

This chain connects TRBV5-1 to TRBJ1-1; the D is unclear. V lost 6 bases and J lost 0, with 21 bases in between. The germline V gene encodes CDR1 SGHRS and CDR2 YFSETQ. CDR3 length: 17 amino acids. CDR3 loop: CASTASWSFPMNTEAFF. The CDR3 DNA is TGCGCCAGCACCGCCTCGTGGAGCTTCCCCATGAACACTGAAGCTTTCTTT.

The chain links TRBV6-1 to TRBJ2-1, with 14 bases lining up with TRBD2. The germline gives CDR1 MNHNS, CDR2 SASEGT. The CDR3 covers 16 residues. With 4 bases clipped from V and 5 bases from J, the junction kept 4 bases outside the gene matches. CDR3 loop: CASSGLAGGLDNEQFF. DNA of the CDR3: TGTGCCAGCAGTGGACTAGCGGGGGGGCTAGACAATGAGCAGTTCTTC.

J is TRBJ1-2 and V is TRBV28; D gene unclear. Trimming shortened V by 3 bases and J by 6 bases, and 14 bases separated the two germline ends. The CDR3 has 14 amino acids. In germline, CDR1 is MDHEN, CDR2 SYDVKM. CDR3: CASSFQGRFHGYTF. CDR3 coding DNA: TGTGCCAGCAGTTTCCAAGGGAGGTTTCATGGCTACACCTTC.